This TCR beta chain was profiled in a study of blood T cells in healthy people across ages. In this sample, this clonotype turned up many times. The V gene end was trimmed by 7 bases and the J gene end by 8 bases; junction bases not matched to a gene: 4. Germline CDR1 and CDR2: DFQATT and SNEGSKA (reference sequence). This CDR3 contains 12 residues. Next came a second PCR, run for about 7 to 12 cycles, which used a sample-barcoded 5' primer along with a J-beta primer mix. TCRdb called the 5' RACE reads again in MiXCR, with one record for every CDR3 protein. The sample yields approximately 960,000 distinct CDR3 sequences, about 27% seen once. This sample also belongs to another study, concerning T cells of mothers and their children. That paper adds: Persisting microchimeric T cell clones went undetected.

The sequence was collected from a woman in her thirties or forties in good health. The specimen sequenced was blood. The V gene is TRBV20-1, the J gene TRBJ1-4, with TRBD1 identical over 10 bases. In nucleotides, the CDR3 is TGCAGTGGGACAGGGGGAGGGGAAAAACTGTTTTTT. Its translation is CSGTGGGEKLFF.